Given below is one T cell receptor beta chain in context. The data derive from a study of regulatory T cells in long-lasting Graves disease. CDR1 MDHEN and CDR2 SYDVKM come from the germline V gene. Trimming pared 7 bases from V and 5 bases from J, leaving 17 bases between. The CDR3 is made up of 15 amino acids. Library construction for TCR beta used iRepertoire HTBI primers and Arm-PCR of CDR3 regions. TCRdb reprocessed the multiplex PCR reads with MiXCR, giving one entry per CDR3 protein. The table records 600,000 to 650,000 distinct CDR3 sequences, under 20% of them present only once. Time point meaning: newly diagnosed GD, antithyroid drugs for less than 3 months. From RNA extracted from PBMCs, the TCR library was made. The data also belong to a second study, concerning T cells in Graves' hyperthyroidism and ophthalmopathy. That work states: Blood also held most thyroid clonotypes expanded beyond 0.001.

The source material was peripheral blood mononuclear cells (PBMCs), sampled at new diagnosis, from a patient treated with antithyroid drugs. The origin of this receptor is a woman in her 30s with Graves disease. The chain carries TRBV28 and TRBJ1-4; tentatively, D is TRBD1 (5 bases). CDR3 in DNA: TGTGCCAGCACCCCCCCGGGACCGGGGAATGAAAAACTGTTTTTT. The encoded protein is CASTPPGPGNEKLFF. The variable domain in full, completed from reference TRBV28 and TRBJ1-4, reads DVKVTQSSRYLVKRTGEKVFLECVQDMDHENMFWYRQDPGLGLRLIYFSYDVKMKEKGDIPEGYSVSREKKERFSLILESASTNQTSMYLCASTPPGPGNEKLFFGSGTQLSVL.